A single sample is the source of the 20 T cell receptor beta chains below, sequenced in a study of cytomegalovirus exposure and HLA in healthy donors. With 60 Vbeta and 13 Jbeta primers, the PCR was carried out. The repertoire was sequenced with immunoSEQ multiplex PCR; TCRdb's copy has only in-frame clones and lacks some. The repertoire consists of around 140,000 clones, with approximately 82% occurring once and the leading ten covering roughly 9.7%. What was sequenced was PBMCs. These receptors came from a woman in her fifties or sixties in good health and CMV-seropositive.

The CDR3 is CASSEAGQRGTDTQYF. CDR3 nucleotide sequence: TGTGCCAGCAGTGAAGCGGGCCAAAGGGGGACAGATACGCAGTATTTT. V gene TRBV6-1 combines with J gene TRBJ2-3; D might be TRBD1 (6 bases). Germline V gene data show CDR1 as MNHNS and CDR2 as SASEGT. This CDR3 region has 16 residues. V shed 0 bases and J shed 3 bases, with 13 bases lying between them.

This clone is a singleton in its sample. This rearrangement joins TRBV7-2 to TRBJ1-5; TRBD1 is a possible D gene (5 bases). From germline, CDR1 is SGHTA and CDR2 FQGNSA. The CDR3 has 13 amino acids. The germline V and J ends were trimmed by 2 bases and 6 bases, with 8 bases remaining between them. The chain's CDR3 is CASSLQGGQPQHF. In nucleotides, the CDR3 is TGTGCCAGCAGCTTACAGGGTGGTCAGCCCCAGCATTTT.

The chain couples TRBV27 to TRBJ2-7, with unresolved D. The CDR3 consists of 13 residues. The V and J ends lost 3 bases and 3 bases respectively, with 9 bases between them. Germline CDR1 MNHEY, CDR2 SMNVEV (reference sequence). The CDR3 DNA reads TGTGCCAGCAGTTTTGGGCAGCTCTACGAGCAGTACTTC. Translating it yields CASSFGQLYEQYF.

About this clone itself: This specimen includes other DNA sequences encoding the same CDR3. This chain links TRBV27 with TRBJ1-2; a weak D match, TRBD1 (5 bases). The CDR3 has 13 amino acids. Germline V gene data show CDR1 as MNHEY and CDR2 as SMNVEV (reference sequence). Trimming removed 2 bases from V and 4 bases from J, with 8 bases in between. This CDR3 reads CASSLRGGYGYTF. Written as DNA, the CDR3 is TGTGCCAGCAGTTTACGGGGGGGCTATGGCTACACCTTC.

CDR3 in amino acids: CASSLPPGRAEVQFF. For the CDR3, the DNA is TGTGCCAGCAGCCTACCCCCGGGTAGGGCGGAGGTGCAGTTCTTC. The gene calls are TRBV7-6 and TRBJ2-1, with TRBD2 as a possible D gene (5 bases). Deletions cut 5 bases from V and 12 bases from J, with 23 bases between. This CDR3 has 15 residues. CDR1 and CDR2 from the germline V gene are SGHVS and FNYEAQ.

This clone has a count of ten or more. This rearrangement joins TRBV5-1 to TRBJ2-2; possible D gene TRBD1, 5 bases. V was pared by 0 bases and J by 6 bases, with 9 bases between. This CDR3 is built from 14 residues. The V gene's germline CDR1 is SGHRS and CDR2 YFSETQ. The CDR3 region has the DNA TGCGCCAGCAGCTTGGGGGGCTACGCCGGGGAGCTGTTTTTT. It encodes CASSLGGYAGELFF.

There are a few counts of this clone. CDR3 nucleotides: TGTGCCAGCAGCCCGCGCGCAGGGGACCCCGCTTACGAGCAGTACTTC. Translated, it gives CASSPRAGDPAYEQYF. The V and J genes are TRBV11-1 and TRBJ2-7; maybe TRBD1 (6 bases). CDR3 length equals 16 residues. Germline V gives CDR1 SGHAT, CDR2 FQDESV (reference sequence). Trimming took off 5 bases at V and 4 bases at J, with 21 bases between the two ends. The complete variable domain, with remaining parts taken from reference TRBV11-1 and TRBJ2-7, reads EAEVAQSPRYKITEKSQAVAFWCDPISGHATLYWYRQILGQGPELLVQFQDESVVDDSQLPKDRFSAERLKGVDSTLKIQPAELGDSAMYLCASSPRAGDPAYEQYFGPGTRLTVT.

The chain carries TRBV7-9 and TRBJ2-3; 10 bases line up with TRBD1. The V segment lost 4 bases and the J segment 3 bases; nucleotides outside the gene matches: 7. This CDR3 is built from 16 residues. The germline V gene encodes CDR1 SEHNR and CDR2 FQNEAQ (reference sequence). The CDR3 protein is CASSSGWDRGTDTQYF. CDR3 coding DNA: TGTGCCAGCAGCTCAGGTTGGGACAGGGGTACAGATACGCAGTATTTT.

The chain combines TRBV7-6 with TRBJ2-7, with D perhaps TRBD1 (6 bases). Trimming took off 5 bases at V and 2 bases at J, with 10 bases between the two ends. The CDR3 has 13 residues. Per the germline V gene, CDR1 is SGHVS and CDR2 is FNYEAQ. The CDR3 DNA reads TGTGCCAGCAGCGCAAACAGGGCCTACGAGCAGTACTTC. This translates into CASSANRAYEQYF.

J is TRBJ2-3 and V is TRBV27; weak D call: TRBD2 (6 bases). Germline lookup yields CDR1 MNHEY and CDR2 SMNVEV (reference sequence). The CDR3 has 15 amino acids. Trimming took off 6 bases at V and 10 bases at J, with 23 bases between the two ends. The CDR3 loop is CASSLGGSIFTSQYF. In nucleotides, the CDR3 is TGTGCCAGCAGCCTTGGGGGGTCCATCTTCACCTCGCAGTATTTT.

This chain connects TRBV11-2 to TRBJ2-5; 7 bases fit TRBD2. Germline V gene sequence: CDR1 SGHAT, CDR2 FQNNGV. The CDR3 is 16 residues long. The V and J ends lost 1 base and 0 bases, in that order; junction bases with no gene match: 5. The CDR3 region has the DNA TGTGCCAGCAGCTTAGGGACTAGTACGTACCAAGAGACCCAGTACTTC. Its translation is CASSLGTSTYQETQYF.

The rearrangement uses TRBV7-3 and TRBJ1-1; D is unclear. Germline V gene sequence: CDR1 SGHTA, CDR2 FQGTGA. The CDR3 spans 13 residues. The V and J ends lost 4 bases and 6 bases respectively, with 12 bases between them. DNA for the CDR3: TGTGCCAGCAGCTCGACCGGCCAGGCTGAAGCTTTCTTT. Its protein is CASSSTGQAEAFF.

The CDR3 region has the DNA TGCGCCAGCAGCTTAAGGGGGTACGACACTGAAGCTTTCTTT. As protein: CASSLRGYDTEAFF. This sequence joins TRBV5-1 and TRBJ1-1, with D maybe TRBD1 (6 bases). Germline V gene lookup returns CDR1 SGHRS and CDR2 YFSETQ. The CDR3 is made up of 14 amino acids. V lost 2 bases and J lost 3, with 11 bases in between.

V is TRBV6-5 and J is TRBJ2-5; the match to TRBD2 covers 9 bases. CDR1 is MNHEY, CDR2 SVGAGI, per germline. The CDR3 loop spans 15 amino acids. V lost 0 bases, J lost 5 bases, and 4 bases stayed unmatched. The CDR3 loop is CASSYSLAGRETQYF. CDR3 nucleotides: TGTGCCAGCAGTTACTCGCTAGCGGGAAGGGAGACCCAGTACTTC.

The rearrangement links TRBV28 to TRBJ1-6; weak D call: TRBD1 (5 bases). Germline assignment: CDR1 MDHEN and CDR2 SYDVKM. Between the trimmed V and J ends, which lost 2 bases and 10 bases, there was a span of 12 bases. The CDR3 extends over 14 amino acids. DNA for the CDR3: TGTGCCAGCAGTTTAGGAGGGGAAGGCTCACCCCTCCACTTT. It is translated as CASSLGGEGSPLHF.

In its sample, this clone was seen a few times. The chain combines TRBV7-2 with TRBJ2-5, with D tentatively TRBD2 (6 bases). The DNA end is a closer match to TRBJ2-7, so the J assignment may be wrong. The germline CDR1 and CDR2 sequences are SGHTA and FQGNSA. This CDR3 spans 15 amino acids. CDR3 DNA sequence: TGTGCCAGCAGCTTAGCCGGGAGTTGGGGAAACGAGCAGTACTTC. This gives the protein CASSLAGSWGNEQYF.

This rearrangement joins TRBV19 to TRBJ2-2, with D hard to call. Germline CDR1 LNHDA, CDR2 SQIVND (reference sequence). The CDR3 runs 13 residues. The V end was cut by 4 bases, the J end by 6 bases, with 9 bases between. The CDR3 protein is CASSTQSAGELFF. CDR3 DNA sequence: TGTGCCAGTAGTACACAGTCGGCCGGGGAGCTGTTTTTT.

In its sample, this clone ranks as medium-sized. J is TRBJ1-1 and V is TRBV5-1, with 11 bases matching TRBD1. The CDR3 length is 15 residues. Trimming removed 7 bases from V and 4 bases from J; junction bases left unmatched: 9. CDR1 and CDR2 from the germline V gene are SGHRS and YFSETQ. In DNA form, the CDR3 reads TGCGCCAGCCGGGGACAGGGGGGACAAGGCACTGAAGCTTTCTTT. Translation gives CASRGQGGQGTEAFF.

The gene calls are TRBV7-6 and TRBJ2-1; 10 nucleotides match TRBD2. The V segment lost 1 base and the J segment 9 bases; nucleotides outside the gene matches: 9. This CDR3 is built from 16 residues. The germline gives CDR1 SGHVS, CDR2 FNYEAQ. CDR3 region: CASSLGSGTSVGEQFF. In DNA form, the CDR3 reads TGTGCCAGCAGCTTAGGTTCCGGGACTAGCGTTGGTGAGCAGTTCTTC.

The chain has TRBV30 and TRBJ2-5; no reliable D call. Looked up from germline, CDR1 is GTSNPN and CDR2 is SVGIG (reference sequence). V gave up 0 bases and J gave up 5 bases, with 10 bases separating them. There are 13 residues in the CDR3. The CDR3 DNA follows: TGTGCCTGGAGTGTTGCTAGAAGGGAGACCCAGTACTTC. Translating gives CAWSVARRETQYF. The variable domain in full, with the rest retrieved from reference TRBV30 and TRBJ2-5, is SQTIHQWPATLVQPVGSPLSLECTVEGTSNPNLYWYRQAAGRGLQLLFYSVGIGQISSEVPQNLSASRPQDRQFILSSKKLLLSDSGFYLCAWSVARRETQYFGPGTRLLVL.